Listed below are T cell receptor beta chains from one sample, sequenced in a study of Graves' ophthalmopathy and Graves' hyperthyroidism. Each CDR3 protein gets one entry after TCRdb re-called the multiplex PCR reads with MiXCR. The sample lists 600,000 to 650,000 distinct CDR3 sequences; 22% were seen once. Sequencing was done on a sample of peripheral blood. These receptors were collected from a woman between 18 and 29 years old with stable Graves' hyperthyroidism. Some clones in this sample may be carry-over from other donors' samples. The conserved cysteine and the conserved F or W are not part of the CDR3 here.

SARVPMRGPYEQY TRBJ2-7 TRBV20-1 13
ASTRIGDTIY TRBJ1-3 TRBV28 10
ASSGAKNTEAF TRBJ1-1 TRBV11-2 11
ASSLGGVAAF TRBJ1-1 TRBV7-8 10
ASSSVGGGNFNSHLH TRBJ1-6 TRBV28 15
ASSDRPHGYT TRBJ1-2 TRBV19 10
ASRGGQNSPLH TRBJ1-6 TRBV6-1 11
ASSLLGFSYEQY TRBJ2-7 TRBV6-2/TRBV6-3 12
ASNSQGGAETQY TRBJ2-5 TRBV6-1 12
SALTRTENYGYT TRBJ1-2 TRBV20-1 12
ASSYSSGVAYEQY TRBJ2-7 TRBV6-5 13
ASSLYRTPNTQPQH TRBJ1-5 TRBV12-3/TRBV12-4 14
SASFLDEQY TRBJ2-7 TRBV20-1 9
ASTVPAFGQGIETQY TRBJ2-5 TRBV6-1 15
ASSIGRINQPQH TRBJ1-5 TRBV19 12
ASTTGGALSYEQY TRBJ2-7 TRBV28 13
SAPMAGTGNQPQH TRBJ1-5 TRBV20-1 13
ASSLPQEYGYT TRBJ1-2 TRBV7-2 11
ASSLQGHYTIY TRBJ1-3 TRBV28 11
ASSLTAYQETQY TRBJ2-5 TRBV28 12
ASSNIPTAMNTEAF TRBJ1-1 TRBV2 14
ASLEGPSGGRTGELF TRBJ2-2 TRBV6-2/TRBV6-3 15
ASRKGAQPQH TRBJ1-5 TRBV6-2/TRBV6-3 10
ASTGGGVSGAYVLT TRBJ2-6 TRBV28 14
SVLVGSNYGYT TRBJ1-2 TRBV29-1 11
ASSRTGSTYGYT TRBJ1-2 TRBV6-1 12
ASSLGEVTEAF TRBJ1-1 TRBV7-3 11
ASSSTRTAQETQY TRBJ2-5 TRBV13 13
ASSLVKGGNTEAF TRBJ1-1 TRBV7-9 13
ASSPHPTGMTSYEQY TRBJ2-7 TRBV11-2 15
SVLSGVSNQPQH TRBJ1-5 TRBV29-1 12
ASSSQWGTIY TRBJ1-3 TRBV12-3/TRBV12-4 10
ASSRDSFEAF TRBJ1-1 TRBV12-3/TRBV12-4 10
ASSAPPRPREQY TRBJ2-7 TRBV7-2 12
SANVPMNTEAF TRBJ1-1 TRBV20-1 11
SVGNPGHYYEQY TRBJ2-7 TRBV29-1 12
ASRRRGRGDGYT TRBJ1-2 TRBV6-1 12
ASRTRQGSGNTIY TRBJ1-3 TRBV12-3/TRBV12-4 13
ASSRLAGVLEQY TRBJ2-7 TRBV6-1 12
ASSLALGANTEAF TRBJ1-1 TRBV5-1 13
ASSLGIILKGMSGDMNTEAF TRBJ1-1 TRBV28 20
ASIPQTGDTGELF TRBJ2-2 TRBV6-5 13
ASGRDRANTIY TRBJ1-3 TRBV5-6 11
ASSQDSPYRAYT TRBJ1-2 TRBV4-2 12
SAIGLATAQY TRBJ2-5 TRBV20-1 10
ASSAGTRSGNTIY TRBJ1-3 TRBV12-3/TRBV12-4 13
ASRQGTYTEAF TRBJ1-1 TRBV6-1 11
ASTPGLANTGELF TRBJ2-2 TRBV27 13
ASTSTANYGYT TRBJ1-2 TRBV12-3/TRBV12-4 11
ASSQGRSYGYT TRBJ1-2 TRBV11-2 11